This T cell receptor beta chain was captured by sequencing in a study of Tregs in tolerant kidney transplant recipients. Study-wide background: Sorting of CD4+CD25+CD127- cells followed approximately 3-day belatacept mixed lymphocyte reactions, sometimes with roughly 5-day graft donor restimulation.

Study observations and caveats: The most relevant donor-specific Treg TCRbeta repertoire apparently came from expansion with activated donor B cells.

Trimming took 0 bases from V and 5 from J, leaving 13 bases between them. CDR1 is ENHRY and CDR2 is SYGVKD in the germline V gene. The CDR3 is 16 residues long. For this clone: Antigen: not known.

The assay was immunoSEQ multiplex PCR, and TCRdb's table has in-frame clones only and misses some. The sample consists of around 31,000 clones, 82% of them appearing once. The chain joins TRBV10-3 to TRBJ2-2; the D is unclear. The sequencing input was Tregs from blood cultured with allogeneic cells. The clonotype was recovered from a human donor in good health. The CDR3 here is CAISESFIPGTGELFF. The CDR3 DNA is TGTGCCATCAGTGAGTCGTTTATCCCCGGGACCGGGGAGCTGTTTTTT.